This T cell receptor delta chain comes out of a study of delta chains in infants with herpesvirus infections. Background on the study: Ugandan infants were followed prospectively from birth through primary CMV infection. A public fetal Vdelta1/Vgamma8 clonotype was sought in postnatally CMV-infected infants.

TCR cDNA was made from PBMC RNA with gamma- and delta-chain-specific primers. TCRdb re-called the RT-PCR reads with CATT. The data show over a thousand delta-chain clones, 7% to 10% seen once. From germline, CDR1 is TSWWSYY and CDR2 QGS. Deletions cut 3 bases from V and 6 bases from J, with 29 bases between. CDR3 length: 20 residues. This clone was seen more than once but under ten times. Its antigen is unknown. Study outcomes and limitations: Public-clonotype frequency seemingly fell with older age at infection. Only the first time point after infection showed the public clonotype.

The sequence derives from a human donor who was a Ugandan infant, either HIV-exposed or HIV-unexposed (not recorded which). Sequencing used peripheral blood, obtained at time point 2 of longitudinal follow-up. This chain uses TRDV1 with TRDJ2; TRDD3 might be the D (5 bases). The CDR3 DNA reads TGTGCTCTTGGGGAGTTGGGAACTACGGGGGTAGGGGGCACGTCAGCACAACTCTTCTTT. The encoded protein is CALGELGTTGVGGTSAQLFF.